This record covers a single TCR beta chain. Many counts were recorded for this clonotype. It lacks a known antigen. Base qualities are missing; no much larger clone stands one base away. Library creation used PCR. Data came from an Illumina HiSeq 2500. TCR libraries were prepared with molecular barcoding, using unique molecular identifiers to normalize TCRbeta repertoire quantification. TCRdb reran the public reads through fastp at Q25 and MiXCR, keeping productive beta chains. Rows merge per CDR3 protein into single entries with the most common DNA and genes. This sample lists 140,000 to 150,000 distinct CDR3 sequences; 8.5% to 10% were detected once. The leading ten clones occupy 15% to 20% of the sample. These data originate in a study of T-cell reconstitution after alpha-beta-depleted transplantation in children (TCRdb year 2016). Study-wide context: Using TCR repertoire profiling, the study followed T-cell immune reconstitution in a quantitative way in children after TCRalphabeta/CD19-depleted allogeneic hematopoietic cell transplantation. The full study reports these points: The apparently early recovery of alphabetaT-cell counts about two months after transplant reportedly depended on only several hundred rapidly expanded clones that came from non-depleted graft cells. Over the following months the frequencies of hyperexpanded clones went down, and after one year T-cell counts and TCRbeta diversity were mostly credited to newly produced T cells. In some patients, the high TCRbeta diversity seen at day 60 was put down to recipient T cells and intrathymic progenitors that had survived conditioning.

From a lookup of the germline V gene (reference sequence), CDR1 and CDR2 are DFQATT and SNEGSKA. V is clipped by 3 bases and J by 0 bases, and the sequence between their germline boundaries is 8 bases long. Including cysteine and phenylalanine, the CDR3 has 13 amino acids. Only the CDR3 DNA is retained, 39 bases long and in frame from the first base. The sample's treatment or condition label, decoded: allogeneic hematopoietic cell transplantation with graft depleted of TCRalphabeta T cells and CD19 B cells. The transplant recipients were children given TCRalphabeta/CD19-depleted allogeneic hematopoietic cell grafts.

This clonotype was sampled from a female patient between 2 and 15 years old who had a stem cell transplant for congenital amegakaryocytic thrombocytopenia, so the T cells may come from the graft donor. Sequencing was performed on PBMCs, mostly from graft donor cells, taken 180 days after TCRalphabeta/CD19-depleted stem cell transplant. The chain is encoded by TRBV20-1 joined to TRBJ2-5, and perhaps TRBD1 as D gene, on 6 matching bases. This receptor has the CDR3 CSASRDNQETQYF. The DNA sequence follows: TGCAGTGCTAGTAGGGACAACCAAGAGACCCAGTACTTC.